These 25 T cell receptor beta chains share one sample of origin, sequenced in a study of blood T cell repertoires in COVID-19. The assay was immunoSEQ multiplex PCR, and TCRdb's table has in-frame clones only and misses some. The sample has fewer than 200,000 clones, 84% seen once. Specimen: peripheral blood. All receptors come from a man aged 40-49 years who had recovered from COVID-19.

This chain uses TRBV2 with TRBJ1-2; weak D call: TRBD1 (5 bases). The CDR3 totals 14 residues. Germline CDR1 and CDR2: SNHLY and FYNNEI. The V end was cut by 5 bases, the J end by 7 bases, with 17 bases between. This CDR3 is CASSSLGGFGGYTF. Written as DNA, the CDR3 is TGTGCCAGCAGTTCCCTGGGGGGTTTCGGTGGCTACACCTTC. Using reference TRBV2 and TRBJ1-2 for the parts outside the CDR3, the full variable domain is EPEVTQTPSHQVTQMGQEVILRCVPISNHLYFYWYRQILGQKVEFLVSFYNNEISEKSEIFDDQFSVERPDGSNFTLKIRSTKLEDSAMYFCASSSLGGFGGYTFGSGTRLTVV.

The chain links TRBV7-9 to TRBJ2-7, with D hard to call. Deletions cut 3 bases from V and 3 bases from J, with 9 bases between. The CDR3 runs 13 residues. CDR1 and CDR2 (germline): SEHNR, FQNEAQ (reference sequence). The CDR3 coding sequence is TGTGCCAGCAGCTTGAGATCTGGCTACGAGCAGTACTTC. Its protein product is CASSLRSGYEQYF.

The CDR3 nucleotides read TGTGCCACACGACAGAAATACAATGAGCAGTTCTTC. Encoded protein: CATRQKYNEQFF. This sequence joins TRBV27 and TRBJ2-1, with D possibly being TRBD1 (5 bases). Germline CDR1 MNHEY, CDR2 SMNVEV (reference sequence). This CDR3 has 12 residues. Trimming took 10 bases from V and 4 from J, leaving 11 bases between them.

The J gene is TRBJ2-7, the V gene TRBV5-1; tentative D call: TRBD1 (6 bases). Per germline, CDR1 SGHRS and CDR2 YFSETQ. This CDR3 is built from 14 residues. Trimming shortened V by 5 bases and J by 2 bases, and 14 bases separated the two germline ends. The CDR3: CASSTGTLAYEQYF. The CDR3 region has the DNA TGCGCCAGCAGTACCGGGACACTAGCCTACGAGCAGTACTTC.

The chain employs TRBV12-3 or TRBV12-4 and TRBJ1-5; D might be TRBD1 (5 bases). The CDR3 loop spans 13 amino acids. Trimming shortened V by 5 bases and J by 3 bases, and 8 bases separated the two germline ends. The CDR3 DNA reads as TGTGCCAGCAGTCGACAGTCCAATCAGCCCCAGCATTTT. Translated: CASSRQSNQPQHF.

The V gene is TRBV6-5, the J gene TRBJ2-7; tentatively, D is TRBD2 (6 bases). In germline, CDR1 is MNHEY, CDR2 SVGAGI. The germline V and J ends were trimmed by 6 bases and 7 bases, with 22 bases remaining between them. This CDR3 has 15 residues. CDR3 DNA sequence: TGTGCCAGCAGCACCACGAGGTACGGGGGTAGGGAGCAGTACTTC. Translated, it gives CASSTTRYGGREQYF.

V usage is TRBV5-6 and J usage is TRBJ1-1; no clear D gene. V lost 1 base, J lost 1 base, and 8 bases lay in between. In germline, CDR1 is SGHDT, CDR2 YYEEEE. The CDR3 has 14 amino acids. CDR3 sequence reads: CASSLRFRNTEAFF. The CDR3 region has the DNA TGTGCCAGCAGCTTGCGGTTCCGGAACACTGAAGCTTTCTTT.

This clone was seen once. The chain has TRBV15 and TRBJ2-3; the D is unclear. The CDR3 spans 14 residues. V lost 4 bases to trimming and J lost 0 bases, with 8 bases between them. Germline values: CDR1 LNHNV, CDR2 YYDKDF (reference sequence). The CDR3 protein is CATSNYASTDTQYF. DNA of the CDR3: TGTGCCACCAGCAACTACGCTAGCACAGATACGCAGTATTTT.

The chain carries TRBV4-2 and TRBJ2-2, with 8 bases that match TRBD2. This CDR3 has 13 residues. Germline V lookup: CDR1 LGHNA, CDR2 YNFKEQ. V lost 8 bases, J lost 7 bases, and 6 bases stayed unmatched. CDR3 sequence (DNA): TGTGCCAGCGGGCTGGGACTAGTCGGGGAGCTGTTTTTT. Its translation is CASGLGLVGELFF.

The rearrangement uses TRBV4-2 and TRBJ1-2; perhaps TRBD1 as D (6 bases). With 4 bases removed from V and 4 bases from J, the gap between germline ends came to 16 bases. This CDR3 contains 15 residues. The germline gives CDR1 LGHNA, CDR2 YNFKEQ. In nucleotides, the CDR3 is TGTGCCAGCAGCCTTTCCACGGGGACATTCTATGGCTACACCTTC. Translated: CASSLSTGTFYGYTF.

The chain carries TRBV9 and TRBJ2-5; 8 nucleotides line up with TRBD1. V was clipped by 0 bases and J by 4 bases; unmatched bases: 5. The CDR3 is 15 residues long. Germline-derived CDR1 and CDR2 are SGDLS and YYNGEE. Written as DNA, the CDR3 is TGTGCCAGCAGCGTAGCAGGGGGCGAGGGAGAGACCCAGTACTTC. This codes for CASSVAGGEGETQYF.

The CDR3 here is CASSPPPSSQETQYF. DNA for the CDR3: TGTGCCAGCAGCCCCCCCCCTAGCAGTCAAGAGACCCAGTACTTC. The chain recombines TRBV9 with TRBJ2-5, with a tentative D call TRBD2 (5 bases). Looked up from germline, CDR1 is SGDLS and CDR2 is YYNGEE. This CDR3 has 15 amino acids. Trimming pared 4 bases from V and 2 bases from J, leaving 15 bases between.

This clone was counted a single time. This chain joins TRBV5-4 and TRBJ2-1; tentative D call: TRBD2 (5 bases). Trimming shortened V by 0 bases and J by 9 bases, and 13 bases separated the two germline ends. Germline-derived CDR1 and CDR2 are SGHNT and YYREEE (reference sequence). The CDR3 runs 14 residues. The CDR3 sequence is CASSLVARAGEQFF. CDR3 DNA: TGTGCCAGCAGCTTGGTGGCGCGGGCAGGTGAGCAGTTCTTC.

The rearrangement joins TRBV11-3 to TRBJ2-1; a possible D gene is TRBD2 (6 bases). CDR1 and CDR2 from the germline V gene are SGHNT and YENEEA. The V end was cut by 3 bases, the J end by 4 bases, with 7 bases between. This CDR3 comprises 13 residues. The DNA for the CDR3 is TGTGCCAGCAGCTTCGGGGGTTACAATGAGCAGTTCTTC. Its protein product is CASSFGGYNEQFF.

The rearrangement links TRBV27 to TRBJ2-3; 10 bases line up with TRBD1. Looked up from germline, CDR1 is MNHEY and CDR2 is SMNVEV (reference sequence). This CDR3 comprises 15 residues. Trimming removed 5 bases from V and 5 bases from J; junction bases left unmatched: 7. CDR3 in amino acids: CASSAGQGGLDTQYF. CDR3 sequence (DNA): TGTGCCAGCAGTGCCGGACAGGGGGGACTAGATACGCAGTATTTT.

The J gene is TRBJ2-7, the V gene TRBV4-3, with 7 positions matching TRBD2. The CDR3 is made up of 14 amino acids. The V gene's germline CDR1 is LGHNA and CDR2 YSLEER. V dropped 4 bases and J dropped 6; count of bases not matched to a gene: 9. CDR3 sequence reads: CASSPGLVSREQYF. CDR3 DNA: TGCGCCAGCAGCCCCGGACTAGTCTCTCGCGAGCAGTACTTC.

The chain couples TRBV30 to TRBJ2-7; D is ambiguous. This CDR3 spans 15 amino acids. Trimming cost V 1 base and J 0 bases, with 13 bases left between them. Germline loops: CDR1 GTSNPN, CDR2 SVGIG (reference sequence). The CDR3 is CAWSDRQANSYEQYF. CDR3 bases: TGTGCCTGGAGTGATAGGCAGGCGAACTCCTACGAGCAGTACTTC. Variable domain in full (rest from reference TRBV30 and TRBJ2-7): SQTIHQWPATLVQPVGSPLSLECTVEGTSNPNLYWYRQAAGRGLQLLFYSVGIGQISSEVPQNLSASRPQDRQFILSSKKLLLSDSGFYLCAWSDRQANSYEQYFGPGTRLTVT.

The V call is TRBV11-2, the J call TRBJ2-2, with no clear D. V was cut by 1 base and J by 6 bases, with 9 bases left in between. CDR1 is SGHAT and CDR2 is FQNNGV in the germline V gene. This CDR3 contains 14 residues. The CDR3 protein is CASSLGHQAGELFF. CDR3 in DNA: TGTGCCAGCAGCTTAGGACATCAGGCCGGGGAGCTGTTTTTT.

CDR3 in amino acids: CASSLSGVGEQFF. The DNA of the CDR3 is TGCGCCAGCAGCTTGTCGGGTGTCGGTGAGCAGTTCTTC. V gene TRBV5-1 combines with J gene TRBJ2-1; D is uncertain. This CDR3 contains 13 residues. Germline V gene sequence: CDR1 SGHRS, CDR2 YFSETQ. V lost 1 base to trimming and J lost 9 bases, with 11 bases between them.

This chain joins TRBV29-1 and TRBJ1-2; no clear D. V lost 6 bases, J lost 2 bases, and 10 bases lay in between. Germline V gene data show CDR1 as SQVTM and CDR2 as ANQGSEA. The CDR3 is made up of 12 amino acids. The CDR3 coding sequence is TGCAGCGTCCAGAACATAAACTATGGCTACACCTTC. Its translation is CSVQNINYGYTF.

This clone was counted a few times. The same CDR3 arises from other DNA sequences in this sample as well. This chain links TRBV4-2 with TRBJ1-4; weak D call: TRBD1 (5 bases). Trimming took off 1 base at V and 5 bases at J, with 11 bases between the two ends. This CDR3 comprises 15 residues. CDR1 is LGHNA and CDR2 is YNFKEQ in the germline V gene. CDR3 in amino acids: CASSQGQGPNEKLFF. The CDR3 nucleotides read TGTGCCAGCAGCCAAGGGCAGGGCCCGAATGAAAAACTGTTTTTT.

The V call is TRBV6-5, the J call TRBJ1-2; tentative D call: TRBD1 (6 bases). Deletions cut 11 bases from V and 7 bases from J, with 20 bases between. This CDR3 has 13 residues. Per germline, CDR1 MNHEY and CDR2 SVGAGI. The CDR3 region has the DNA TGTGCCGCTTCCAGGAGGCCGACAGGTGGCTACACCTTC. Protein product: CAASRRPTGGYTF.

The chain couples TRBV4-2 to TRBJ1-1; 7 bases are a match to TRBD1. Per germline, CDR1 LGHNA and CDR2 YNFKEQ. The V and J ends lost 4 bases and 0 bases, in that order; junction bases with no gene match: 8. There are 16 residues in the CDR3. The CDR3 sequence: CASSPQGQAMNTEAFF. Here the CDR3 DNA reads TGTGCCAGCAGCCCACAAGGACAGGCGATGAACACTGAAGCTTTCTTT.

The V call is TRBV10-3, the J call TRBJ2-2, with D possibly TRBD2 on 5 matching bases. Trimming took off 3 bases at V and 2 bases at J, with 16 bases between the two ends. Looked up from germline, CDR1 is ENHRY and CDR2 is SYGVKD. The CDR3 sequence is 17 residues long. The CDR3 protein is CAISDYLTGSNTGELFF. The CDR3 DNA reads as TGTGCCATCAGTGATTATTTAACGGGAAGTAACACCGGGGAGCTGTTTTTT.

The rearrangement joins TRBV5-6 to TRBJ1-3; tentatively, D is TRBD1 (5 bases). Trimming shortened V by 6 bases and J by 1 base, and 14 bases separated the two germline ends. The CDR3 is 15 amino acids. CDR1 is SGHDT, CDR2 YYEEEE, per germline. The CDR3 DNA reads as TGTGCCAGCAACCCTAACGGACAATCTGGAAACACCATATATTTT. Translated, it gives CASNPNGQSGNTIYF.